The next 7 T cell receptor beta chains were all read from a single sample in a study of cytomegalovirus exposure and HLA in healthy donors. PCR used 60 Vbeta primers and 13 Jbeta primers. Produced via immunoSEQ multiplex PCR; TCRdb's table is partial and in-frame only. The top ten clones hold 2% to 2.5% of a sample with 74,000 or so clones, about two thirds of them seen once. The sample consisted of PBMCs. The receptors stem from a woman in her 30s in good health and CMV-seronegative.

This chain links TRBV6-1 with TRBJ2-4; 7 bases are a match to TRBD2. The trim removed 6 bases at V and 7 bases at J, leaving 6 bases unmatched. CDR1 MNHNS and CDR2 SASEGT come from the germline V gene. CDR3 length equals 13 residues. The CDR3 coding sequence is TGTGCCAGCAGAGGGGAGGGGAGGAACATTCAGTACTTC. Residues: CASRGEGRNIQYF.

This clone is labeled large. The V and J genes are TRBV4-1 and TRBJ2-5; 12 nucleotides match TRBD2. With V trimmed by 0 bases and J by 7 bases, 12 bases remained unmatched. CDR1 is MGHRA and CDR2 is YSYEKL in the germline V gene. There are 18 residues in the CDR3. CDR3 sequence: CASSQEGTSGGITGTQYF. For the CDR3, the DNA is TGCGCCAGCAGCCAAGAGGGTACTAGCGGGGGGATTACGGGGACCCAGTACTTC.

This rearrangement joins TRBV10-3 to TRBJ2-7, with TRBD2 matching 10 bases. Germline V gene lookup returns CDR1 ENHRY and CDR2 SYGVKD. The trim removed 0 bases at V and 3 bases at J, leaving 2 bases unmatched. The CDR3 consists of 15 residues. The CDR3 DNA follows: TGTGCCATCAGTGAGTCGAGCGGGGGGGTCTACGAGCAGTACTTC. Translated: CAISESSGGVYEQYF.

V gene TRBV21-1 combines with J gene TRBJ2-3; TRBD2 was called by the table and not checked on the DNA. TRBV21-1 is flagged as a pseudogene. This CDR3 has 18 amino acids. CDR3 sequence (DNA): TGTGCCAGCAGCGCGCCGGGGCAGCGGGGCCCTAGCACAGATACGCAGTATTTT. This codes for CASSAPGQRGPSTDTQYF.

V is TRBV5-1 and J is TRBJ2-3; 7 nucleotides agree with TRBD1. V gave up 2 bases and J gave up 5 bases; unmatched junction bases: 5. Germline CDR1 reads SGHRS; CDR2 reads YFSETQ. The CDR3 is 14 residues long. CDR3 coding DNA: TGCGCCAGCAGCTTAGGGGGCGAGAAAGATACGCAGTATTTT. Amino acid sequence: CASSLGGEKDTQYF.

V gene TRBV28 combines with J gene TRBJ1-4; 11 nucleotides align to TRBD1. CDR3 length: 15 residues. The V gene end was trimmed by 5 bases and the J gene end by 8 bases; junction bases not matched to a gene: 7. CDR1 is MDHEN, CDR2 SYDVKM, per germline. CDR3 nucleotide sequence: TGTGCCAGCAGTCTAGGACAGGGGGCTGGGGAAAAACTGTTTTTT. The encoded protein is CASSLGQGAGEKLFF.

The chain is built from TRBV6-1 and TRBJ1-3; D perhaps matches TRBD1 (6 bases). The CDR3 length is 15 residues. In germline, CDR1 is MNHNS, CDR2 SASEGT. V was shortened by 3 bases and J by 2 bases, with 11 bases between the two germline ends. The CDR3, as DNA: TGTGCCAGCAGTGATTCCACAGGGACTGGAAACACCATATATTTT. Its protein is CASSDSTGTGNTIYF.